This T cell receptor (beta chain) comes out of a study of T cells after yellow fever vaccination. TCRdb fed the 5' RACE reads into MiXCR, producing one record per CDR3 protein. Of a few hundred thousand distinct CDR3 sequences detected, more than 3% appear once; the ten largest clones hold around 22%. V was clipped by 5 bases and J by 0 bases, with 11 bases between them. The CDR3 totals 15 residues. Germline V gene data show CDR1 as MNHEY and CDR2 as SVGEGT. This clonotype was observed at least ten times. The genes are TRBV6-2 or TRBV6-3 and TRBJ2-4; D might be TRBD1 (6 bases). The input for sequencing was PBMCs, taken on the day of the yellow fever booster vaccination. The source of this sequence is a man between 18 and 29 years old who received the YFV17D yellow fever vaccine. CDR3 sequence reads: CASSRDRLAKNIQYF. The CDR3 coding sequence is TGTGCCAGCAGTCGTGACAGGCTAGCCAAAAACATTCAGTACTTC.